A single sample is the source of the 19 T cell receptor beta chains below, sequenced in a study of beta chain features in type 1 diabetes. Expressed TCRB transcripts were sequenced, since all the RNA that had been isolated was reverse transcribed. The assay was immunoSEQ multiplex PCR, and TCRdb's table has in-frame clones only and misses some. The data contain hundreds of thousands of clones, around a sixth of them singletons. Sequencing was carried out using naive CD4+ T cells from blood. Receptor source: a woman under 30 in good health.

This chain joins TRBV10-3 and TRBJ1-3; 7 positions match TRBD1. The ends lost 11 bases at V and 4 bases at J; junction bases unmatched: 11. Germline loops: CDR1 ENHRY, CDR2 SYGVKD. This CDR3 is 14 amino acids long. In DNA, the CDR3 is TGTGCCGCTCTAGACAGGGTGCGAGGAAACACCATATATTTT. Its translation is CAALDRVRGNTIYF.

The V and J genes are TRBV27 and TRBJ1-5; TRBD1 matches at 7 bases. The V and J ends lost 5 bases and 0 bases, in that order; junction bases with no gene match: 16. The germline gives CDR1 MNHEY, CDR2 SMNVEV (reference sequence). The CDR3 sequence is 19 residues long. The DNA for the CDR3 is TGTGCCAGCAGTCCACGCCTGCCGGGACAGCTATTTAGCAATCAGCCCCAGCATTTT. This encodes CASSPRLPGQLFSNQPQHF.

The J gene is TRBJ2-5, the V gene TRBV7-3; TRBD1 agrees at 8 bases. The CDR3 is 15 amino acids. Losses at the gene ends were 5 bases for V and 1 base for J; bases not matched to a gene: 6. CDR1 is SGHTA and CDR2 is FQGTGA in the germline V gene. CDR3 loop: CASSPTGVPQETQYF. CDR3 in DNA: TGTGCCAGCAGCCCGACAGGGGTGCCCCAAGAGACCCAGTACTTC.

The chain joins TRBV4-1 to TRBJ1-1; unclear D gene. Deletions cut 0 bases from V and 1 base from J, with 12 bases between. Germline V CDR1 and CDR2: MGHRA, YSYEKL. This CDR3 contains 16 residues. The CDR3 region is CASSQDPVVRNTEAFF. The CDR3 coding sequence is TGCGCCAGCAGCCAAGATCCGGTGGTGCGGAACACTGAAGCTTTCTTT.

This chain uses TRBV7-3 with TRBJ2-1; D perhaps matches TRBD2 (6 bases). Germline-derived CDR1 and CDR2 are SGHTA and FQGTGA. CDR3 length equals 15 residues. V dropped 3 bases and J dropped 2 bases, with 11 bases sitting between them. For the CDR3, the DNA is TGTGCCAGCAGCTTCACAGCGGGCCCCTACAATGAGCAGTTCTTC. Translation gives CASSFTAGPYNEQFF. Looking up the rest from reference TRBV7-3 and TRBJ2-1 gives the full variable domain: GAGVSQTPSNKVTEKGKYVELRCDPISGHTALYWYRQSLGQGPEFLIYFQGTGAADDSGLPNDRFFAVRPEGSVSTLKIQRTERGDSAVYLCASSFTAGPYNEQFFGPGTRLTVL.

This clone was seen a handful of times. The chain is built from TRBV5-6 and TRBJ1-5, with 9 bases fitting TRBD1. Germline trimming cut 4 bases from V and 4 bases from J; bases unmatched to any gene: 6. Germline V gene lookup returns CDR1 SGHDT and CDR2 YYEEEE. The CDR3 contains 15 residues. The CDR3 here is CASSRGQGSNQPQHF. CDR3 coding DNA: TGTGCCAGCAGCCGGGGACAGGGAAGTAATCAGCCCCAGCATTTT.

The V gene is TRBV11-2, the J gene TRBJ2-3; tentative D call: TRBD2 (6 bases). V gave up 2 bases and J gave up 3 bases, with 21 bases separating them. From germline, CDR1 is SGHAT and CDR2 FQNNGV. The CDR3 has 18 residues. As DNA, the CDR3 is TGTGCCAGCAGCTTACTTGGAGGGACGGGGCTCTGGACAGATACGCAGTATTTT. Residues: CASSLLGGTGLWTDTQYF. The whole variable domain, filled in from reference TRBV11-2 and TRBJ2-3, reads EAGVAQSPRYKIIEKRQSVAFWCNPISGHATLYWYQQILGQGPKLLIQFQNNGVVDDSQLPKDRFSAERLKGVDSTLKIQPAKLEDSAVYLCASSLLGGTGLWTDTQYFGPGTRLTVL.

V is TRBV7-9 and J is TRBJ2-3; D gene unclear. V lost 11 bases and J lost 0, with 12 bases in between. The length of the CDR3 is 13 residues. The germline V gene encodes CDR1 SEHNR and CDR2 FQNEAQ (reference sequence). The CDR3 loop reads CAEGPASTDTQYF. CDR3 bases: TGTGCCGAAGGGCCAGCAAGCACAGATACGCAGTATTTT.

The V call is TRBV11-2, the J call TRBJ2-7; 7 nucleotides align to TRBD2. V dropped 6 bases and J dropped 0; count of bases not matched to a gene: 11. The length of the CDR3 is 16 residues. The germline CDR1 and CDR2 sequences are SGHAT and FQNNGV. DNA for the CDR3: TGTGCCAGCAGTCTCCTTCCGCGGGGGATCTCCTACGAGCAGTACTTC. This codes for CASSLLPRGISYEQYF.

In this sample, this clone turned up once. The final CDR3 position lacks the conserved phenylalanine or tryptophan, pointing to a likely read error. The rearrangement joins TRBV4-2 to TRBJ1-5; a weak D match, TRBD1 (6 bases). The CDR3 consists of 16 residues. The germline V gene encodes CDR1 LGHNA and CDR2 YNFKEQ. V was trimmed by 0 bases and J by 2 bases, leaving 11 bases between them. CDR3 sequence reads: CASSQDLSGGNQPQHC. In nucleotides, the CDR3 is TGTGCCAGCAGCCAAGACCTTTCAGGGGGCAATCAGCCCCAGCATTGT.

The chain uses TRBV4-3 and TRBJ2-5, with D hard to call. Matching the DNA end better, TRBJ2-7 makes the J call doubtful. This CDR3 region has 15 residues. In germline, CDR1 is LGHNA, CDR2 YSLEER. CDR3 residues: CASSQDFNRAYEQYF. The DNA of the CDR3 is TGCGCCAGCAGCCAAGACTTTAACAGAGCGTACGAGCAGTACTTC.

This chain connects TRBV19 to TRBJ2-5, with 8 bases fitting TRBD2. Germline values: CDR1 LNHDA, CDR2 SQIVND (reference sequence). The CDR3 is 14 amino acids. After removal of 7 bases from V and 4 bases from J, the junction contained 8 bases not matched to a gene. CDR3 sequence: CASTLSGRSETQYF. The CDR3 DNA reads TGTGCCAGTACCTTGAGCGGGAGATCAGAGACCCAGTACTTC. Combining the CDR3 with reference TRBV19 and TRBJ2-5 gives the whole variable domain DGGITQSPKYLFRKEGQNVTLSCEQNLNHDAMYWYRQDPGQGLRLIYYSQIVNDFQKGDIAEGYSVSREKKESFPLTVTSAQKNPTAFYLCASTLSGRSETQYFGPGTRLLVL.

This clone was recorded a few times. The J gene is TRBJ2-1, the V gene TRBV7-9; D is possibly TRBD2 (7 bases). Between the trimmed V and J ends, which lost 3 bases and 7 bases, there was a span of 10 bases. CDR1 and CDR2 from the germline V gene are SEHNR and FQNEAQ (reference sequence). The CDR3 sequence is 13 residues long. DNA for the CDR3: TGTGCCAGCAGCTTGGGGGGGCCTAATGAGCAGTTCTTC. Amino acid sequence: CASSLGGPNEQFF.

This rearrangement joins TRBV5-4 to TRBJ2-1; D remains unclear. From germline, CDR1 is SGHNT and CDR2 YYREEE (reference sequence). The CDR3 covers 16 residues. V dropped 4 bases and J dropped 3 bases, with 17 bases sitting between them. The CDR3 reads CASSPDVVGIYNEQFF. In DNA form, the CDR3 reads TGTGCCAGCAGCCCAGACGTGGTGGGAATCTACAATGAGCAGTTCTTC.

The rearrangement joins TRBV5-1 to TRBJ2-3, with D uncertain. CDR3 length: 13 residues. V lost 3 bases and J lost 4, with 9 bases in between. Germline assignment: CDR1 SGHRS and CDR2 YFSETQ. The CDR3 nucleotides read TGCGCCAGCAGCTCCCGCGGCCCAGATACGCAGTATTTT. As protein: CASSSRGPDTQYF.

The V gene is TRBV4-3, the J gene TRBJ1-2, with no clear D. The CDR3 runs to 14 residues. Trimming took off 2 bases at V and 4 bases at J, with 11 bases between the two ends. Germline loops: CDR1 LGHNA, CDR2 YSLEER. Here the CDR3 DNA reads TGCGCCAGCAGCCAATATTACTCCGGCTATGGCTACACCTTC. It specifies CASSQYYSGYGYTF.

The chain employs TRBV15 and TRBJ2-3; 7 bases fit TRBD2. The CDR3 is 16 amino acids. In germline, CDR1 is LNHNV, CDR2 YYDKDF (reference sequence). With V trimmed by 0 bases and J by 3 bases, 6 bases remained unmatched. In DNA, the CDR3 is TGTGCCACCAGCAGAGATAGGACTAGAAGAACAGATACGCAGTATTTT. Protein product: CATSRDRTRRTDTQYF.

This clone has a handful of counts. CDR3: CASSQRTIRQADTQYF. In nucleotides, the CDR3 is TGCGCCAGCAGCCAACGGACCATCAGACAAGCAGATACGCAGTATTTT. The V gene is TRBV4-3, the J gene TRBJ2-3; D unresolved. Trimming took off 2 bases at V and 4 bases at J, with 16 bases between the two ends. The germline gives CDR1 LGHNA, CDR2 YSLEER. The CDR3 is made up of 16 amino acids.

J is TRBJ2-2 and V is TRBV18, with TRBD2 matching 12 bases. J gave up 5 bases and V 5 bases, and 12 bases lay outside the gene matches. The CDR3 sequence is 18 residues long. CDR1 and CDR2 from the germline V gene are KGHSH and LQKENI. In nucleotides, the CDR3 is TGTGCCAGCTCAACGAGACTAGCGGGAGATGTGATAACCGGGGAGCTGTTTTTT. It translates to CASSTRLAGDVITGELFF. Based on the CDR3 plus reference TRBV18 and TRBJ2-2, the full variable domain is NAGVMQNPRHLVRRRGQEARLRCSPMKGHSHVYWYRQLPEEGLKFMVYLQKENIIDESGMPKERFSAEFPKEGPSILRIQQVVRGDSAAYFCASSTRLAGDVITGELFFGEGSRLTVL.